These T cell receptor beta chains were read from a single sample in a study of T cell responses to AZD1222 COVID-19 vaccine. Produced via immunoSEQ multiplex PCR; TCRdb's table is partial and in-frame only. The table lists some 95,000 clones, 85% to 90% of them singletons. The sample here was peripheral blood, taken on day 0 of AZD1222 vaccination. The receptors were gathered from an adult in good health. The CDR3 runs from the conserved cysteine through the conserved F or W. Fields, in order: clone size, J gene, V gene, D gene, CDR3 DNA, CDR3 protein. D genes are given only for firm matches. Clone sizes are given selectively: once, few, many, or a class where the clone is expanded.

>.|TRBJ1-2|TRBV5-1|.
TGCGCCAGCAGCTTGGCCGCCGGCTATGGCTACACCTTC
CASSLAAGYGYTF
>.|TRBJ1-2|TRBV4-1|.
TGCGCCAGCAGCCTCCACGGTGAGGGTAATGGCTACACCTTC
CASSLHGEGNGYTF
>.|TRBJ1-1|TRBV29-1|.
TGCAGCGTTGAAACGGCCCTCAAGCGGAACACTGAAGCTTTCTTT
CSVETALKRNTEAFF
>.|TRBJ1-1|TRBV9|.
TGTGCCAGCAGCGTAGGTATTGGACAGTTGAACACTGAAGCTTTCTTT
CASSVGIGQLNTEAFF
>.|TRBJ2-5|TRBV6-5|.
TGTGCCAGCAGCGGGGGGCAGGGGGAGACCCAGTACTTC
CASSGGQGETQYF
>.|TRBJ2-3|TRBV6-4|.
TGTGCCAGCCCGAGGCAGGACACAGATACGCAGTATTTT
CASPRQDTDTQYF
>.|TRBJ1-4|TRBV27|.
TGTGCCAGCAGGTCGGGCCGATCCTTTAATGAAAAACTGTTTTTT
CASRSGRSFNEKLFF
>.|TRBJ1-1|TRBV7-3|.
TGTGCCAGCAGCTTAGGGGGAGCGACAAGCACTGAAGCTTTCTTT
CASSLGGATSTEAFF
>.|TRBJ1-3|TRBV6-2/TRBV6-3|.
TGTGCCAGCAGCCCCGGGACACCGTTTTTCTCTGGAAACACCATATATTTT
CASSPGTPFFSGNTIYF
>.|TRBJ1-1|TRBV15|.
TGTGCCACCAGCAGAGATTTAGCCCATGAAGCTTTCTTT
CATSRDLAHEAFF
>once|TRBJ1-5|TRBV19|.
TGTGCCAGTAGTATTACTGAGGGCAGTAATCAGCCCCAGCATTTT
CASSITEGSNQPQHF
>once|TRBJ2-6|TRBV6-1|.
TGTGCCAGCAGTGAAAACAGCTACTCTGGGGCCAACGTCCTGACTTTC
CASSENSYSGANVLTF
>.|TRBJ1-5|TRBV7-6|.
TGTGCCAGCAGCTTTACCCCAACAGGGCTTGGCAATCAGCCCCAGCATTTT
CASSFTPTGLGNQPQHF
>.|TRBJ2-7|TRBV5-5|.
TGTGCCAGCAGCCCCGACAGACCCTACGAGCAGTACTTC
CASSPDRPYEQYF
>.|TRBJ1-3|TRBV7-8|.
TGTGCCAGCAGCTTAGCGGGGGCGGGGGCTTTGGGTGGAAACACCATATATTTT
CASSLAGAGALGGNTIYF
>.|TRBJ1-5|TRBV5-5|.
TGTGCCAGCAGCCTCAGGAGCTCTAGCAATCAGCCCCAGCATTTT
CASSLRSSSNQPQHF
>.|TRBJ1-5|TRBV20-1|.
TGCAGTGCTACTAAAGATCAGCCCCAGCATTTT
CSATKDQPQHF
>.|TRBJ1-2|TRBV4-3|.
TGCGCCAGCAGCAGCCAAGGAGGGTATGACTATGGCTACACCTTC
CASSSQGGYDYGYTF
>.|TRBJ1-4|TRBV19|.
TGTGCCAGTAGTATAGATCTACAGGGAATGCGACTGTTTTTT
CASSIDLQGMRLFF
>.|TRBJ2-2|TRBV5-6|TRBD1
TGTGCCAGCAGCAACCACAGGGGGCAAGACGGGGAGCTGTTTTTT
CASSNHRGQDGELFF
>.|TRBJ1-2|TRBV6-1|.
TGTGCCAGCGGGGGTCCAACGGATGGCTACACCTTC
CASGGPTDGYTF
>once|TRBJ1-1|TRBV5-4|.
TGTGCCAGCGCCTCCAGGGTGAACACTGAAGCTTTCTTT
CASASRVNTEAFF
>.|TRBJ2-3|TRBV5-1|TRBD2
TGCGCCAGCAGTGCCTCTAGCGGGACCCGAGGGGATACGCAGTATTTT
CASSASSGTRGDTQYF
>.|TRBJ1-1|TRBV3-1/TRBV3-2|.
TGTGCCAGCACCCGACGGGGAACTGAAGCTTTCTTT
CASTRRGTEAFF
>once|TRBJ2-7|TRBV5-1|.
TGCGCCAGCAGCTCTAACACAGGGCTCGAGCAGTACTTC
CASSSNTGLEQYF
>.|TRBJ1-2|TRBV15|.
TGTGCCACCAGCAGAGATGAGGGACCCATCTATGGCTACACCTTC
CATSRDEGPIYGYTF
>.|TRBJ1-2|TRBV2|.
TGTGCCAGCAGCGCCTCGCGGGTCTATGGCTACACCTTC
CASSASRVYGYTF
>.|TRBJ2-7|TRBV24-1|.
TGTGCCACCAGTGAACCTACCTCCTACGAGCAGTACTTC
CATSEPTSYEQYF
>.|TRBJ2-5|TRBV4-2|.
TGTGCCAGCAGCCAAGAGATGGGGACCCAGTACTTC
CASSQEMGTQYF
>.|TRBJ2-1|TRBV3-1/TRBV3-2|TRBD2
TGTGCCAGCCAACGAATCGTCGGGGGGGGCTACAATGAGCAGTTCTTC
CASQRIVGGGYNEQFF
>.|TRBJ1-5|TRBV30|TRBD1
TGTGCCTGGAGTGTAAAGGGACAGGGAGGGCAGCCCCAGCATTTT
CAWSVKGQGGQPQHF
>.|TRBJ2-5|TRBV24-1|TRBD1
TGTGCCACCAGTGACGAGACTCGGACAGGCCAAGAGACCCAGTACTTC
CATSDETRTGQETQYF
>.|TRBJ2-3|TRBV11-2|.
TGTGCCAGCAGCCCTCCGGGGGGCACAGATACGCAGTATTTT
CASSPPGGTDTQYF
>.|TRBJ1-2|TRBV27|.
TGTGCCAGCAGTTCGAGGGCTCAGGGCTATGGCTACACCTTC
CASSSRAQGYGYTF
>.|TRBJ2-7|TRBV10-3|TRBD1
TGTGCCATCAGGGGACAGACCTACGAGCAGTACTTC
CAIRGQTYEQYF
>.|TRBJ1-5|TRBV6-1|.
TGTGCCAGCAGTGAATTGGATCAGCCCCAGCATTTT
CASSELDQPQHF
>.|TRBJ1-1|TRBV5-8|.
TGTGCCAGCAGCAAAATACAGGGTATCTGGACTGAAGCTTTCTTT
CASSKIQGIWTEAFF
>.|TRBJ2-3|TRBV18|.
TGTGCCAGCTCCCCCGGGGTTCATATGTATTTT
CASSPGVHMYF
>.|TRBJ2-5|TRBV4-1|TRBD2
TGCGCCAGCAGCCAACTAGCGGGGGGGGTGGAGACCCAGTACTTC
CASSQLAGGVETQYF
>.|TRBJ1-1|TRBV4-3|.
TGCGCCAGCAGCCAAGATCAGGGGCGGCTCACTGAAGCTTTCTTT
CASSQDQGRLTEAFF
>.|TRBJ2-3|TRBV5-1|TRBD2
TGCGCCAGCAGCACAAAAAAAATCGGGGGGACCTTCACAGATACGCAGTATTTT
CASSTKKIGGTFTDTQYF
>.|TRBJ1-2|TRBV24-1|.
TGTGCCACCAGTGGATACGGAGGGGCGGGCTATGGCTACACCTTC
CATSGYGGAGYGYTF
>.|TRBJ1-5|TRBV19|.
TGTGCCAGTAGTATCCGGGACGGTAATCAGCCCCAGCATTTT
CASSIRDGNQPQHF
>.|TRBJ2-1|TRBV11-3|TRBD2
TGTGCCAGCAGCAAAGGACTAGCGGGGTGGGATGAGCAGTTCTTC
CASSKGLAGWDEQFF
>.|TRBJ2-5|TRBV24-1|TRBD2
TGTGCCACCAGTGAGAGGACTAGCTTGGAGACCCAGTACTTC
CATSERTSLETQYF
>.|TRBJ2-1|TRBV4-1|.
TGCGCCAGCAGCGCCGAAGCCTATGGGAATGAGCAGTTCTTC
CASSAEAYGNEQFF
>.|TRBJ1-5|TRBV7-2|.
TGTGCCAGCAGCTTAGTCGGGACGCTGAATAGCAATCAGCCCCAGCATTTT
CASSLVGTLNSNQPQHF